The rows below give T cell receptor beta chains drawn from one sample of a study of OX40 agonist ivuxolimab in advanced cancers. The protocol was immunoSEQ multiplex PCR, while the TCRdb copy is restricted to in-frame clones and leaves out a portion. The table has fewer than 80,000 clones, 70% to 90% seen once; the top ten hold over 4.5%. Material: CD4+ or CD8+ T cells sorted from blood, obtained in a trial of the OX40 agonist ivuxolimab. These receptors all come from an adult with an advanced solid tumor such as melanoma, head and neck, liver or kidney cancer. Both conserved end residues are part of each CDR3. The D gene is left open where the match is weak. Size is omitted from some rows. Given values are once, few, many or a class for expanded clones.

>TRBV6-1|once|TRBJ2-7|TRBD2
CASLKRGGYEQYF
TGTGCCAGCTTAAAACGGGGGGGGTACGAGCAGTACTTC
>TRBV7-9|-|TRBJ2-7|-
CASSSGWEGALSYEQYF
TGTGCCAGCAGCTCGGGGTGGGAGGGGGCGCTCAGCTACGAGCAGTACTTC
>TRBV28|-|TRBJ2-7|-
CASSLFQGGGEQYF
TGTGCCAGCAGTTTATTTCAGGGGGGTGGGGAGCAGTACTTC
>TRBV29-1|-|TRBJ2-3|TRBD1
CSVDLRTGFADTQYF
TGCAGCGTCGATCTTAGGACAGGGTTTGCAGATACGCAGTATTTT
>TRBV27|once|TRBJ1-6|-
CASRTPGGRYSPLHF
TGTGCCAGCAGGACCCCGGGGGGACGGTATTCACCCCTCCACTTT
>TRBV19|-|TRBJ2-3|-
CASIGYPTDTQYF
TGTGCCAGTATCGGCTACCCTACAGATACGCAGTATTTT
>TRBV18|-|TRBJ2-5|TRBD2
CASSPYSRAGAGETQYF
TGTGCCAGCTCACCATACTCTCGAGCGGGAGCTGGAGAGACCCAGTACTTC
>TRBV4-1|-|TRBJ2-1|-
CASSLVDEQFF
TGCGCCAGCAGCCTGGTGGATGAGCAGTTCTTC
>TRBV4-3|once|TRBJ2-7|-
CASSQEALLSYEQYF
TGCGCCAGCAGCCAAGAGGCCCTCCTTTCCTACGAGCAGTACTTC
>TRBV9|-|TRBJ2-2|TRBD2
CASSVAPLAGGANTGELFF
TGTGCCAGCAGCGTAGCTCCCCTAGCGGGGGGAGCGAACACCGGGGAGCTGTTTTTT
>TRBV10-1|-|TRBJ1-5|-
CASSVSDFQPQHF
TGCGCCAGCAGTGTTTCAGACTTTCAGCCCCAGCATTTT
>TRBV30|-|TRBJ2-2|-
CAWSVIRVTGELFF
TGTGCCTGGAGTGTAATAAGGGTTACCGGGGAGCTGTTTTTT
>TRBV9|-|TRBJ2-7|-
CASSAHRTVGNEQYF
TGTGCCAGCAGCGCCCACCGGACGGTCGGGAACGAGCAGTACTTC
>TRBV20-1|-|TRBJ1-1|-
CSARPGAEAFF
TGCAGTGCTAGACCGGGCGCTGAAGCTTTCTTT
>TRBV5-8|-|TRBJ2-3|TRBD2
CASSPWTSKDTQYF
TGTGCCAGCAGCCCCTGGACTAGCAAGGATACGCAGTATTTT
>TRBV4-2|-|TRBJ2-3|TRBD2
CASSQEVAGVGTDTQYF
TGTGCCAGCAGCCAAGAGGTAGCGGGAGTGGGCACAGATACGCAGTATTTT
>TRBV7-3|-|TRBJ2-2|TRBD2
CASSTQRGVNTGELFF
TGTGCCAGCAGCACGCAGCGGGGGGTGAACACCGGGGAGCTGTTTTTT
>TRBV18|-|TRBJ2-1|-
CASSTGTEYNEQFF
TGTGCCAGCTCGACCGGGACGGAATACAATGAGCAGTTCTTC
>TRBV27|-|TRBJ1-4|-
CASSLLLGGEKLFF
TGTGCCAGCAGTTTATTGTTGGGAGGCGAAAAACTGTTTTTT
>TRBV11-2|few|TRBJ2-7|-
CASSLGTETYEQYF
TGTGCCAGCAGCTTAGGGACGGAAACCTACGAGCAGTACTTC
>TRBV7-8|-|TRBJ2-1|TRBD1
CASSLATGQGSDEQFF
TGTGCCAGCAGCTTAGCTACCGGACAGGGTAGCGATGAGCAGTTCTTC
>TRBV4-3|-|TRBJ2-7|-
CASSQGQAGAYEQYF
TGCGCCAGCAGCCAAGGACAGGCCGGCGCCTACGAGCAGTACTTC
>TRBV6-1|-|TRBJ2-3|TRBD2
CASSEDISGTQYF
TGTGCCAGCAGTGAAGATATTAGCGGGACGCAGTATTTT
>TRBV7-2|-|TRBJ1-1|-
CASSPALVGNTEAFF
TGTGCCAGCAGCCCCGCGTTGGTCGGAAACACTGAAGCTTTCTTT
>TRBV7-2|few|TRBJ1-3|-
CASSLGNTIYF
TGTGCCAGCAGCCTCGGAAACACCATATATTTT
>TRBV28|-|TRBJ1-2|TRBD1
CASSSGGYGYTF
TGTGCCAGCAGCTCAGGGGGCTATGGCTACACCTTC
>TRBV19|-|TRBJ2-5|-
CASSQGMGETQYF
TGTGCCAGTAGCCAGGGGATGGGGGAGACCCAGTACTTC
>TRBV7-2|-|TRBJ2-7|TRBD1
CASSRTGAFHEQYF
TGTGCCAGCAGTCGGACAGGAGCCTTCCACGAGCAGTACTTC
>TRBV5-1|-|TRBJ2-2|TRBD1
CASSLVGTVTGELFF
TGCGCCAGCAGCTTAGTCGGGACAGTCACCGGGGAGCTGTTTTTT
>TRBV2|once|TRBJ1-4|-
CASRKGTSTNEKLFF
TGTGCCAGCAGGAAAGGGACCTCAACTAATGAAAAACTGTTTTTT
>TRBV5-5|once|TRBJ1-3|-
CASSLYGPGNTIYF
TGTGCCAGCAGCTTGTATGGCCCTGGAAACACCATATATTTT
>TRBV9|-|TRBJ2-5|-
CASSPGFPGETQYF
TGTGCCAGCAGCCCCGGGTTCCCGGGGGAGACCCAGTACTTC
>TRBV18|once|TRBJ2-5|TRBD2
CASSPPGGDTPYF
TGTGCCAGCTCACCGCCGGGGGGGGACACGCCGTACTTC
>TRBV14|-|TRBJ2-1|-
CASSLKTGSPQFF
TGTGCCAGCAGCCTCAAAACGGGGAGCCCGCAGTTCTTC
>TRBV21-1|-|TRBJ2-1|-
CARTGNYNEQFF
TGTGCCAGGACAGGGAACTACAATGAGCAGTTCTTC
>TRBV4-2|-|TRBJ2-1|TRBD2
CASSQERESYEQFF
TGTGCCAGCAGCCAGGAGCGGGAGAGTTATGAGCAGTTCTTC
>TRBV4-2|-|TRBJ2-3|-
CASSQEWHPPGRSTDTQYF
TGTGCCAGCAGCCAAGAGTGGCACCCGCCGGGAAGAAGCACAGATACGCAGTATTTT
>TRBV27|-|TRBJ1-2|-
CASSLFGGEGYTF
TGTGCCAGCAGTTTATTTGGGGGGGAGGGCTACACCTTC
>TRBV6-5|-|TRBJ2-7|TRBD1
CASRVTGTGGYEQYF
TGTGCCAGCAGAGTCACCGGGACAGGGGGTTACGAGCAGTACTTC
>TRBV30|few|TRBJ1-5|-
CAWSGHNQPQHF
TGTGCCTGGTCCGGGCACAATCAGCCCCAGCATTTT
>TRBV4-3|-|TRBJ2-7|TRBD2
CAVASGILTYEQYF
TGCGCCGTTGCTAGCGGGATCCTCACCTACGAGCAGTACTTC
>TRBV29-1|few|TRBJ1-5|-
CSAQGSGTNQPQHF
TGCAGCGCCCAAGGGTCGGGGACCAATCAGCCCCAGCATTTT
>TRBV7-9|-|TRBJ2-5|-
CASSSPGTRGTQYF
TGTGCCAGCAGCTCCCCAGGGACGAGGGGGACCCAGTACTTC
>TRBV10-3|-|TRBJ2-1|-
CAISLGTTMGNEQFF
TGTGCCATCAGTCTAGGGACAACGATGGGGAATGAGCAGTTCTTC
>TRBV12-5|once|TRBJ1-3|TRBD1
CASGLLLGRGLSSGNTIYF
TGTGCTAGTGGTTTACTATTGGGCAGGGGGTTAAGCTCTGGAAACACCATATATTTT
>TRBV7-2|-|TRBJ2-3|TRBD2
CASSPRLAGISTDTQYF
TGTGCCAGCAGCCCCCGTCTAGCGGGGATTAGCACAGATACGCAGTATTTT
>TRBV7-2|-|TRBJ2-3|-
CASTPSGALTDTQYF
TGTGCCAGCACCCCATCGGGGGCCTTGACAGATACGCAGTATTTT
>TRBV19|-|TRBJ1-3|-
CASKEQVSGNTIYF
TGTGCCAGTAAGGAACAGGTCTCTGGAAACACCATATATTTT
>TRBV7-9|-|TRBJ2-3|TRBD1
CASSLGGQGTDTQYF
TGTGCCAGCAGCTTAGGGGGACAGGGCACAGATACGCAGTATTTT
>TRBV21-1|-|TRBJ1-1|-
CASSKALRKQPFMNTEAFF
TGTGCCAGCAGCAAAGCGCTACGGAAACAGCCCTTCATGAACACTGAAGCTTTCTTT
>TRBV5-6|-|TRBJ1-6|-
CASRRGTVHSPLHF
TGTGCCAGCAGGCGCGGGACCGTTCATTCACCCCTCCACTTT
>TRBV14|-|TRBJ1-2|-
CASSQDPPYGYTF
TGTGCCAGCAGCCAAGACCCTCCTTATGGCTACACCTTC
>TRBV18|-|TRBJ1-2|TRBD1
CASSARDRPLNYGYTF
TGTGCCAGCTCAGCACGGGACAGGCCCCTTAACTATGGCTACACCTTC
>TRBV9|-|TRBJ1-1|-
CASSVGGGLNTEAFF
TGTGCCAGCAGCGTAGGTGGGGGCCTGAACACTGAAGCTTTCTTT
>TRBV7-2|-|TRBJ2-1|-
CASSLESPLPLINEQFF
TGTGCCAGCAGCTTAGAGAGCCCTCTGCCTCTGATTAATGAGCAGTTCTTC
>TRBV7-9|-|TRBJ1-2|-
CASSSRQNGYTF
TGTGCCAGCAGCTCCCGACAAAACGGCTACACCTTC
>TRBV30|-|TRBJ1-6|TRBD1
CAWSVLRGPARDHNSPLHF
TGTGCCTGGAGTGTTTTGAGGGGGCCCGCCCGTGATCATAATTCACCCCTCCACTTT